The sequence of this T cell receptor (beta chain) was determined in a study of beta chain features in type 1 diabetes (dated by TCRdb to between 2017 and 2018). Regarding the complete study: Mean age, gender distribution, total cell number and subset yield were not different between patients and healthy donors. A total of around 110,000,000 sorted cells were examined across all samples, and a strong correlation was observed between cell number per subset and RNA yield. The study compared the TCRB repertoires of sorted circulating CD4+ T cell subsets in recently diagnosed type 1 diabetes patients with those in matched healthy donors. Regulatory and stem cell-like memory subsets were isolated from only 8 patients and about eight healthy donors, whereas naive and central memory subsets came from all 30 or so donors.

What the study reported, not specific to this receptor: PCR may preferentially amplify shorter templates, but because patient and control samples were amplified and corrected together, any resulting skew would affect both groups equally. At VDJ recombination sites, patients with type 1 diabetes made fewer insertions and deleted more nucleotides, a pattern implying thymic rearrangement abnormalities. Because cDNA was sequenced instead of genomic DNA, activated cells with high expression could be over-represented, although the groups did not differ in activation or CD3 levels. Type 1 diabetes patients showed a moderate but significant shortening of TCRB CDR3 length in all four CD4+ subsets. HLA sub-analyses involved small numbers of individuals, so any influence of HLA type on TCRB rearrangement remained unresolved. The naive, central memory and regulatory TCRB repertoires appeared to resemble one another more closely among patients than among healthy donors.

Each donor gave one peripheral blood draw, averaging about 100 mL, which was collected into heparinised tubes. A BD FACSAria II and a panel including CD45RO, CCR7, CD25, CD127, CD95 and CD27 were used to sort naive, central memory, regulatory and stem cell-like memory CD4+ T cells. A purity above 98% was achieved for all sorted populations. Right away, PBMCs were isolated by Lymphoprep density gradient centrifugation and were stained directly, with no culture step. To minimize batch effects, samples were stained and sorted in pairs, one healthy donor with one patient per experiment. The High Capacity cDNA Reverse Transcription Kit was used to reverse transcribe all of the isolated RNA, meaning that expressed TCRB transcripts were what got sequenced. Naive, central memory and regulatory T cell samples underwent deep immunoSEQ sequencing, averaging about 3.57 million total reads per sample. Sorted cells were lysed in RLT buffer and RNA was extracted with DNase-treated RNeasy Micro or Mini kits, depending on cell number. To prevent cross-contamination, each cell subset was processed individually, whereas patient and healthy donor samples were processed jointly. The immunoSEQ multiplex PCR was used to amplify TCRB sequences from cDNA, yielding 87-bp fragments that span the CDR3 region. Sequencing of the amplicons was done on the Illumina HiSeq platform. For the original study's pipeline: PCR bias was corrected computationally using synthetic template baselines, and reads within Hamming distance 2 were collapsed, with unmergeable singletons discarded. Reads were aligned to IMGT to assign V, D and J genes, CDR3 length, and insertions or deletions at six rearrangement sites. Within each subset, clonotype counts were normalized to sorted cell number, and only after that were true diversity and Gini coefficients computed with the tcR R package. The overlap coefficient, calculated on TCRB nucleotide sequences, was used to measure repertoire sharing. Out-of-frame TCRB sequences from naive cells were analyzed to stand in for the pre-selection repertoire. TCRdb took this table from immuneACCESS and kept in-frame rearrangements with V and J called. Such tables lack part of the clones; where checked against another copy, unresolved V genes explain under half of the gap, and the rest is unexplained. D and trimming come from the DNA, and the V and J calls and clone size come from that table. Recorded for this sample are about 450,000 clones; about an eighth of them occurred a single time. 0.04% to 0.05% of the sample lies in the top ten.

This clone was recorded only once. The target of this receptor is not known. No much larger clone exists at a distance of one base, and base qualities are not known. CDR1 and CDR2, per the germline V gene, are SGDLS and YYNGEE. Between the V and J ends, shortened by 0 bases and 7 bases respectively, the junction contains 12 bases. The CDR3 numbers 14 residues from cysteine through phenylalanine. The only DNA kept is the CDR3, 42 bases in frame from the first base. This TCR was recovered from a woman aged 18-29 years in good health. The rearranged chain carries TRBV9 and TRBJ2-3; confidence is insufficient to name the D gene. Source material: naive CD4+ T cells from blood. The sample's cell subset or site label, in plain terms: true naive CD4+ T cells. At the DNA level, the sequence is TGTGCCAGCAGCGTAGAACCCCTCAGAAATACGCAGTATTTT. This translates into CASSVEPLRNTQYF. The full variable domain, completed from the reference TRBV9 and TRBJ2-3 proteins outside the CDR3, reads DSGVTQTPKHLITATGQRVTLRCSPRSGDLSVYWYQQSLDQGLQFLIQYYNGEERAKGNILERFSAQQFPDLHSELNLSSLELGDSALYFCASSVEPLRNTQYFGPGTRLTVL.